This T cell receptor beta chain stems from a study of blood T cell repertoires in COVID-19. Assay used: immunoSEQ multiplex PCR; TCRdb lists only in-frame clones, some missing. Here the sample spans some 270,000 clones, 80% to 95% being singletons. There are 15 residues in the CDR3. Deletions cut 2 bases from V and 9 bases from J, with 15 bases between. The germline V gene has CDR1 SGHTS and CDR2 YDEGEE. This sequence was found in a middle-aged man who had been exposed to COVID-19. The chain links TRBV5-8 to TRBJ1-6; D may be TRBD1 (6 bases). Sequenced material: PBMCs or T cells enriched from blood (not recorded which). The CDR3 spells CASSFEQGVSSPLHF. The CDR3 DNA reads as TGTGCCAGCAGCTTCGAACAGGGCGTGAGTTCACCCCTCCACTTT.